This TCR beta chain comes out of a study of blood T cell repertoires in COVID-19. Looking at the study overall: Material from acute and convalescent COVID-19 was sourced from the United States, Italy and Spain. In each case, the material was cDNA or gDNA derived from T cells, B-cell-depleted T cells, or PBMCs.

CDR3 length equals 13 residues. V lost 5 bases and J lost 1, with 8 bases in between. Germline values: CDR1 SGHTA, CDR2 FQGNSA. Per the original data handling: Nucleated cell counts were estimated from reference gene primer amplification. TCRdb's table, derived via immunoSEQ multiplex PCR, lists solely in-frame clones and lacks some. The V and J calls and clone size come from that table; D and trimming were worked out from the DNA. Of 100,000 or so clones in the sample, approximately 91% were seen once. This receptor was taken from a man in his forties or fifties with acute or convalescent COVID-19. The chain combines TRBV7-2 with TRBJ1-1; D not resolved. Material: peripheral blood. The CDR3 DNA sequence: TGTGCCAGCAGCCTCCGCGGGAACACTGAAGCTTTCTTT. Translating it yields CASSLRGNTEAFF.